This T cell receptor beta chain is from a study of blood T cell repertoires in COVID-19. This clone was seen once. Original handling: Amplification from reference gene primers served as the basis for estimated nucleated cell counts. Produced via immunoSEQ multiplex PCR; TCRdb's table is partial and in-frame only. That table gives V, J and clone size, and the DNA gave D and trimming. The profile shows 200,000 to 250,000 clones, 80% to 85% of them singletons. Sequencing was done on a sample of peripheral blood. This clonotype originated in an older woman with acute or convalescent COVID-19.

CDR3 region: CASRLTGSSYEQYF. CDR3 DNA sequence: TGTGCCAGCAGATTGACAGGGAGCTCCTACGAGCAGTACTTC. This chain links TRBV6-5 with TRBJ2-7, with TRBD1 matching over 7 bases. Germline V CDR1 and CDR2: MNHEY, SVGAGI. V lost 6 bases to trimming and J lost 0 bases; unmatched junction nucleotides: 5. The CDR3 totals 14 residues.